This TCR beta chain originates from a study of cytomegalovirus exposure and HLA in healthy donors. Overall study context: A prior analysis found more than 90 million unique TCR beta sequences from 150 million to 200 million T cells.

The PCR employed 60 Vbeta primers together with 13 Jbeta primers. The repertoire was sequenced with immunoSEQ multiplex PCR; TCRdb's copy has only in-frame clones and lacks some. The sample holds approximately 170,000 clones; roughly 88% are singletons and the top ten take 1.2%. With regard to this clone: Its antigen is not identified.

Overall study findings and caveats: Among TCR beta chains, those listed as cytomegalovirus-associated numbered over 150. A cluster of highly shared sequence variants was likely a sequencing artifact.

This CDR3 is built from 15 residues. From germline, CDR1 is MNHNY and CDR2 SVGAGI (reference sequence). Trimming took 1 base from V and 3 from J; bases not matched to a gene: 5. Material for sequencing was PBMCs. The chain has TRBV6-6 and TRBJ2-7; the match to TRBD1 covers 8 bases. The clonotype comes from a boy aged 2 to 10 in good health and CMV-seronegative. The CDR3 nucleotides read TGTGCCAGCAGTTACTTGAGTACAGGGGGCTACGAGCAGTACTTC. Protein: CASSYLSTGGYEQYF.